The clone carrying this T cell receptor beta chain was counted many times. Its antigen is as yet unknown. Staff drew 9 to 10 milliliters of peripheral blood from each donor. PBMCs were isolated at a quantity of at least 7 million per sample. Trimming removed 6 bases at V and 8 bases at J, with 14 bases between. This CDR3 is built from 13 residues. CDR1 and CDR2 (germline): LNHDA, SQIVND (reference sequence). These data are taken from a study of blood T cells in healthy people across ages. PCR was performed a second time for about 7 to 11 cycles using a sample-barcoded 5' primer and a J-beta primer mix. The template-switch adaptor was a 5' adaptor with 12 random nucleotides. It tagged each cDNA molecule. One entry per CDR3 protein, called by TCRdb with MiXCR from the 5' RACE reads. The sample includes some 790,000 distinct CDR3 sequences, about 30% of them seen just once. Regarding the study as a whole: Possibly confounding the expanded clonotype changes was the fact that donor CMV status was unknown.

This receptor was identified in a woman of 80 years or more in good health. The chain uses TRBV19 and TRBJ2-1; D uncertain. Sequenced material: blood. The CDR3 DNA follows: TGTGCCAGTAGCCTCAACCGTTGGGATGAGCAGTTCTTC. This sequence encodes CASSLNRWDEQFF.